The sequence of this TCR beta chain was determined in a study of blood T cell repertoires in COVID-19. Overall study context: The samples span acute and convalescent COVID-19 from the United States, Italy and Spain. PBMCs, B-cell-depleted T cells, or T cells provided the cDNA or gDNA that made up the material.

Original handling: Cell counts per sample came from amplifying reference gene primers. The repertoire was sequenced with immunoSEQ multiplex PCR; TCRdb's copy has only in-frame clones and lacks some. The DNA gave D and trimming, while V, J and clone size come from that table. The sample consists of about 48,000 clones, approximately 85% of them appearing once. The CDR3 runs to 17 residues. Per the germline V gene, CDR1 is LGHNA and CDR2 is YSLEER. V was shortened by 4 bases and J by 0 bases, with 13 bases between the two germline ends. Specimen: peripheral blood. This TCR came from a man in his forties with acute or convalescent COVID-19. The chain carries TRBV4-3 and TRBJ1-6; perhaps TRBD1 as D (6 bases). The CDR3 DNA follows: TGCGCCAGCAGCCTCAGGACAGTAAGCTCCTATAATTCACCCCTCCACTTT. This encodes CASSLRTVSSYNSPLHF.